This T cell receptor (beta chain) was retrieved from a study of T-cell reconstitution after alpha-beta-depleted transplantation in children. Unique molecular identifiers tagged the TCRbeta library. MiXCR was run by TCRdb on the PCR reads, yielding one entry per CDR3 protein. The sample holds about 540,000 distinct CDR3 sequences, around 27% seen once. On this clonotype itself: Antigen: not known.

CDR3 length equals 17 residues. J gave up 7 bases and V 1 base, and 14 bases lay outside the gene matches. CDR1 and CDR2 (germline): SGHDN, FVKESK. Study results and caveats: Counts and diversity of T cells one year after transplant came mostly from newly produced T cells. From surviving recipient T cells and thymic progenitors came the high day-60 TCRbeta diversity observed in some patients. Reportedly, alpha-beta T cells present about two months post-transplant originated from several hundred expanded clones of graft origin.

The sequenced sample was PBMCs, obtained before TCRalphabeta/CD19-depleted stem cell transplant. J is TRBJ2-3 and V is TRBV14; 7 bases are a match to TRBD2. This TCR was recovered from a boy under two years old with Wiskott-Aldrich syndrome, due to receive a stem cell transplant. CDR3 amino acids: CASSQVMGSSGGYTQYF. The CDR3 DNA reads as TGTGCCAGCAGCCAAGTGATGGGGTCTAGCGGAGGTTATACGCAGTATTTT.